One and the same sample provided the 23 T cell receptor beta chains below, sequenced in a study of blood T cells in healthy people across ages. The use of a sample-barcoded 5' primer and a J-beta primer mix characterized a second PCR of roughly 6 to 11 cycles. MiXCR was run by TCRdb on the 5' RACE reads, yielding one entry per CDR3 protein. The sample shows roughly 680,000 distinct CDR3 sequences, approximately 52% of them seen only once. The sample taken for sequencing was blood. The receptors stem from a woman aged 80 or over in good health.

This clonotype was recorded at least ten times. This chain links TRBV18 with TRBJ2-7; TRBD1 matches at 10 bases. CDR1 is KGHSH, CDR2 LQKENI, per germline. V gave up 4 bases and J gave up 6 bases; unmatched junction bases: 6. The CDR3 covers 14 residues. The CDR3 here is CASSLEGTGVEQYF. In DNA, the CDR3 is TGTGCCAGCTCACTGGAGGGGACAGGGGTCGAGCAGTACTTC.

In this sample, this clonotype is medium-sized (0.01 to 0.1%). This chain connects TRBV11-2 to TRBJ2-5, with D possibly matching TRBD1 (6 bases). Trimming shortened V by 2 bases and J by 1 base, and 11 bases separated the two germline ends. The germline V gene has CDR1 SGHAT and CDR2 FQNNGV. The CDR3 covers 15 residues. As DNA, the CDR3 is TGTGCCAGCAGCTTATATGGGGGCCCCCAAGAGACCCAGTACTTC. Its protein product is CASSLYGGPQETQYF.

The rearrangement uses TRBV2 and TRBJ2-1; D possibly corresponds to TRBD2 (5 bases). CDR1 is SNHLY and CDR2 is FYNNEI in the germline V gene. V shed 1 base and J shed 15 bases, with 16 bases lying between them. This CDR3 contains 13 residues. The CDR3 region has the DNA TGTGCCAGCAGTGAAGGCCCCAGCGGAAGACGGTTCTTC. The encoded protein is CASSEGPSGRRFF.

This clonotype was seen ten or more times. This chain uses TRBV29-1 with TRBJ2-1; D uncertain. Germline loops: CDR1 SQVTM, CDR2 ANQGSEA. Trimming left V 6 bases short and J 5 bases short, with 14 bases between. CDR3 length: 13 amino acids. DNA of the CDR3: TGCAGCGTCTCACCAACCTCGAACAATGAGCAGTTCTTC. It specifies CSVSPTSNNEQFF.

The CDR3 bases are TGTGCCAGCAGCGCAAACGGACAGGGGTTGCGGGAGACCCAGTACTTC. The encoded protein is CASSANGQGLRETQYF. V and J are TRBV25-1 and TRBJ2-7, with TRBD1 identical over 9 bases. The J call is in doubt because the DNA end fits TRBJ2-5 better. The CDR3 is made up of 16 amino acids. Germline assignment: CDR1 MGHDK and CDR2 SYGVNS.

Comments on this clonotype: This may be a read error, as it is one base from a much larger clone. The chain carries TRBV3-1 and TRBJ2-1; 7 bases match TRBD2. The CDR3 consists of 17 residues. Looked up from germline, CDR1 is LGHDT and CDR2 is YNNKEL (reference sequence). The CDR3 is CASSLLGVSGSYSEQFF. The CDR3 nucleotides read TGTGCCAGCAGCCTACTGGGAGTTAGCGGGTCGTACAGTGAGCAGTTCTTC.

Note on this clonotype: A read error may explain this, as a much larger clone is one base away. J is TRBJ2-3 and V is TRBV5-1; D gene unclear. This CDR3 region has 16 residues. Germline V lookup: CDR1 SGHRS, CDR2 YFSETQ. V was cut by 0 bases and J by 0 bases, with 11 bases left in between. DNA for the CDR3: TGCGCCAGCAGCTTGGCTGGCGAGGCTAGCACAGATACGCAGTATTTT. This sequence encodes CASSLAGEASTDTQYF.

Of note for this clonotype: This may come from a read error, since a much larger clone is one base off. This chain connects TRBV18 to TRBJ2-1; TRBD1 aligns across 7 bases. The CDR3 length is 17 residues. The V gene's germline CDR1 is KGHSH and CDR2 LQKENI. The J segment lost 5 bases and the V segment lost 3 bases, leaving 13 bases of the junction unmatched. In nucleotides, the CDR3 is TGTGCCAGCTCACCGACCTCCGGGGACAGTTGTCACAATGAGCAGTTCTTC. Translating gives CASSPTSGDSCHNEQFF. The full variable domain, its missing parts supplied by reference TRBV18 and TRBJ2-1, is NAGVMQNPRHLVRRRGQEARLRCSPMKGHSHVYWYRQLPEEGLKFMVYLQKENIIDESGMPKERFSAEFPKEGPSILRIQQVVRGDSAAYFCASSPTSGDSCHNEQFFGPGTRLTVL.

This clonotype was seen only a few times. The chain couples TRBV6-1 to TRBJ2-3; D might be TRBD1 or TRBD2, each matching 5 bases. The CDR3 extends over 16 amino acids. CDR1 and CDR2 from the germline V gene are MNHNS and SASEGT. V was trimmed by 0 bases and J by 0 bases, leaving 10 bases between them. CDR3 coding DNA: TGTGCCAGCAGTGAAGCCGCTGGGGGTAGCACAGATACGCAGTATTTT. This sequence encodes CASSEAAGGSTDTQYF.

The V and J genes are TRBV5-5 and TRBJ1-4, with 12 bases lining up with TRBD1. Trimming removed 3 bases from V and 4 bases from J; junction bases left unmatched: 10. This CDR3 comprises 18 residues. Germline assignment: CDR1 SGHKS and CDR2 YYEKEE (reference sequence). The CDR3 DNA reads TGTGCCAGCAGCTCAGGGACAGGGGGCGCGTCAAGTAATGAAAAACTGTTTTTT. This sequence encodes CASSSGTGGASSNEKLFF. Together with reference TRBV5-5 and TRBJ1-4, the CDR3 gives the full variable domain: DAGVTQSPTHLIKTRGQQVTLRCSPISGHKSVSWYQQVLGQGPQFIFQYYEKEERGRGNFPDRFSARQFPNYSSELNVNALLLGDSALYLCASSSGTGGASSNEKLFFGSGTQLSVL.

This clonotype was picked up many times. The CDR3: CASSNQGGTEAFF. The CDR3 DNA reads as TGTGCCAGCAGCAATCAGGGAGGGACTGAAGCTTTCTTT. The chain combines TRBV21-1 with TRBJ1-1. TRBV21-1 is tagged as a pseudogene. The CDR3 runs to 13 residues.

This sequence joins TRBV2 and TRBJ2-3; D not certain. Per the germline V gene, CDR1 is SNHLY and CDR2 is FYNNEI. V dropped 7 bases and J dropped 4 bases, with 12 bases sitting between them. This CDR3 spans 13 amino acids. CDR3 nucleotide sequence: TGTGCCAGCATCCACGATCCTCCAGATACGCAGTATTTT. The encoded protein is CASIHDPPDTQYF.

The rearrangement uses TRBV2 and TRBJ2-1, with TRBD2 matching over 9 bases. The V and J ends lost 10 bases and 6 bases, in that order; junction bases with no gene match: 13. CDR3 length: 15 amino acids. Germline V lookup: CDR1 SNHLY, CDR2 FYNNEI. The CDR3 bases are TGTGCCAACATTCCACTAGCGGGCATTTCCAATGAGCAGTTCTTC. Its translation: CANIPLAGISNEQFF. Full variable domain (outside the CDR3, taken from reference TRBV2 and TRBJ2-1): EPEVTQTPSHQVTQMGQEVILRCVPISNHLYFYWYRQILGQKVEFLVSFYNNEISEKSEIFDDQFSVERPDGSNFTLKIRSTKLEDSAMYFCANIPLAGISNEQFFGPGTRLTVL.

This chain uses TRBV24-1 with TRBJ2-1, with D possibly TRBD2 on 7 matching bases. The V gene lost 0 bases and the J gene lost 4 bases, with 15 bases spanning the gap. CDR3 length: 17 amino acids. Germline V gives CDR1 KGHDR, CDR2 SFDVKD. CDR3 DNA sequence: TGTGCCACCAGTGATTTGGGTAGGGGGGGCACGTACAATGAGCAGTTCTTC. Translated: CATSDLGRGGTYNEQFF.

This clonotype was counted only a few times. Possible read error: a much larger clone is one base away. V and J are TRBV12-3 or TRBV12-4 and TRBJ2-1; D is unresolved. The better agreement between TRBJ2-7 and the DNA end casts doubt on the J call. This CDR3 spans 13 amino acids. The CDR3 coding sequence is TGTGCCAGCAGCCAGACCCCCTACAATGAGCAGTACTTC. This gives the protein CASSQTPYNEQYF.

In regard to this clonotype: Sequence at one end of the junction differs from germline and may be a read error. The chain has TRBV27 and TRBJ2-2; D might be TRBD1 or TRBD2, each matching 6 bases. Germline V gene sequence: CDR1 MNHEY, CDR2 SMNVEV (reference sequence). This CDR3 spans 14 amino acids. The CDR3 nucleotides are TGTACCAGCGCCTGGGGGGCGAGTGCCGGGGAGCTGTTTTTT. Protein sequence: CTSAWGASAGELFF.

The genes are TRBV29-1 and TRBJ2-5; D is perhaps TRBD1 (5 bases). The CDR3 extends over 12 amino acids. CDR1 and CDR2 from the germline V gene are SQVTM and ANQGSEA. Deletions cut 3 bases from V and 9 bases from J, with 14 bases between. CDR3 loop: CSVELGAAAQYF. Here the CDR3 DNA reads TGCAGCGTTGAGTTAGGGGCGGCGGCCCAGTACTTC.

The chain recombines TRBV9 with TRBJ2-3; 13 nucleotides match TRBD2. The germline CDR1 and CDR2 sequences are SGDLS and YYNGEE. This CDR3 has 16 residues. The trim removed 3 bases at V and 8 bases at J, leaving 9 bases unmatched. The CDR3: CASSDPLAGGRGTQYF. CDR3 in DNA: TGTGCCAGCAGCGACCCACTAGCGGGAGGGCGTGGTACGCAGTATTTT. Using reference TRBV9 and TRBJ2-3 for the parts outside the CDR3, the full variable domain is DSGVTQTPKHLITATGQRVTLRCSPRSGDLSVYWYQQSLDQGLQFLIQYYNGEERAKGNILERFSAQQFPDLHSELNLSSLELGDSALYFCASSDPLAGGRGTQYFGPGTRLTVL.

Concerning this clonotype itself: Possible read error: a much larger clone is one base away. The chain is built from TRBV3-1 and TRBJ2-3; the D is unclear. Trimming left V 0 bases short and J 2 bases short, with 9 bases between. The CDR3 is 15 residues long. Germline values: CDR1 LGHDT, CDR2 YNNKEL (reference sequence). The CDR3 is CASSQELRDTDTQYF. CDR3 DNA sequence: TGTGCCAGCAGCCAAGAACTCCGTGACACAGATACGCAGTATTTT.

The gene calls are TRBV28 and TRBJ2-1; D possibly corresponds to TRBD2 (7 bases). Trimming stripped 6 bases from V and 10 bases from J, with 19 bases between. The CDR3 is 14 residues long. Germline V gives CDR1 MDHEN, CDR2 SYDVKM. CDR3 bases: TGTGCCAGCAGCCCTCGGGGGGCGCGAAACGAGCAGTTCTTC. Translating it yields CASSPRGARNEQFF. Combining the CDR3 with reference TRBV28 and TRBJ2-1 gives the whole variable domain DVKVTQSSRYLVKRTGEKVFLECVQDMDHENMFWYRQDPGLGLRLIYFSYDVKMKEKGDIPEGYSVSREKKERFSLILESASTNQTSMYLCASSPRGARNEQFFGPGTRLTVL.

This clonotype was counted many times. The J gene is TRBJ2-7, the V gene TRBV29-1; 8 bases are shared with TRBD1. CDR3 size: 12 residues. Germline V gives CDR1 SQVTM, CDR2 ANQGSEA. V lost 7 bases to trimming and J lost 1 base; unmatched junction nucleotides: 3. The CDR3: CSGTGKSYEQYF. Written as DNA, the CDR3 is TGCAGCGGGACAGGGAAGTCCTACGAGCAGTACTTC.

This clonotype has at least ten counts. The V gene is TRBV27, the J gene TRBJ2-7, with TRBD1 matching over 7 bases. The CDR3 totals 16 residues. In germline, CDR1 is MNHEY, CDR2 SMNVEV (reference sequence). V lost 5 bases, J lost 3 bases, and 13 bases stayed unmatched. The CDR3 DNA is TGTGCCAGCAGTCCAAATAACAGGGGATCAGGCTACGAGCAGTACTTC. It specifies CASSPNNRGSGYEQYF.

There are a few counts of this clonotype. J is TRBJ1-4 and V is TRBV20-1; the D is unclear. This CDR3 has 12 residues. V shed 7 bases and J shed 5 bases, with 11 bases lying between them. The germline gives CDR1 DFQATT, CDR2 SNEGSKA (reference sequence). In nucleotides, the CDR3 is TGCAGTGGTATCGATAGAAATGAAAAACTGTTTTTT. This encodes CSGIDRNEKLFF.